Included here is one T cell receptor beta chain sequence, with context. The antigen is undetermined. The data were taken from a study of CD8 T cells in ankylosing spondylitis. Study findings and constraints: In ankylosing spondylitis blood, a motif of fewer than 10 highly homologous TCR beta variants appeared characteristic. Disease-associated clonotypes exhibited CD8+ identity and were relatively infrequent in peripheral blood.

Scientists made TCR beta libraries using quantitative 5'-RACE with molecular barcodes. TCRdb called the 5' RACE reads again in MiXCR, with one record for every CDR3 protein. Of more than 250,000 distinct CDR3 sequences in the sample, 6.5% to 10% were seen once. Germline V lookup: CDR1 SGHTA, CDR2 FQGNSA. V shed 5 bases and J 4 bases; nucleotides not matched to a gene: 6. This CDR3 comprises 16 residues. The receptor was derived from a male donor with ankylosing spondylitis. The rearrangement uses TRBV7-2 and TRBJ2-1, with 12 nucleotides matching TRBD2. The specimen sequenced was blood, either unsorted or a sorted T cell fraction (not recorded which). The CDR3 protein is CASSAGTSGYYNEQFF. The CDR3 DNA follows: TGTGCCAGCAGCGCGGGGACTAGCGGGTATTACAATGAGCAGTTCTTC. Full variable domain (outside the CDR3, taken from reference TRBV7-2 and TRBJ2-1): GAGVSQSPSNKVTEKGKDVELRCDPISGHTALYWYRQSLGQGLEFLIYFQGNSAPDKSGLPSDRFSAERTGGSVSTLTIQRTQQEDSAVYLCASSAGTSGYYNEQFFGPGTRLTVL.